This entry concerns a single T cell receptor (beta chain). The germline V gene has CDR1 SGDLS and CDR2 YYNGEE. CDR3 length: 15 amino acids. The V end was cut by 4 bases, the J end by 4 bases, with 17 bases between. This sample stems from a study of blood T cell repertoires in COVID-19. Study in general: Spain, Italy and the United States supplied samples that represented acute and convalescent COVID-19. T cells, B-cell-depleted T cells, or PBMCs provided the cDNA or gDNA that served as material.

Original data processing: For nucleated cells, counts were estimated from reference gene primer amplification. Profiling relied on immunoSEQ multiplex PCR, and the TCRdb table lists in-frame clones only, not all of them. V and J calls and clone size follow that table, whereas D and trimming were derived from the DNA. Counted here are tens of thousands of clones, about 78% occurring once; the ten biggest clones make up approximately 21%. The sequenced sample was peripheral blood. The TCR originated in an elderly man with active or convalescent COVID-19. The chain recombines TRBV9 with TRBJ2-5; possibly TRBD2 for D (5 bases). CDR3 in amino acids: CASSPGVGVGETQYF. DNA for the CDR3: TGTGCCAGCAGCCCCGGGGTCGGGGTGGGAGAGACCCAGTACTTC. Combining the CDR3 with reference TRBV9 and TRBJ2-5 gives the whole variable domain DSGVTQTPKHLITATGQRVTLRCSPRSGDLSVYWYQQSLDQGLQFLIQYYNGEERAKGNILERFSAQQFPDLHSELNLSSLELGDSALYFCASSPGVGVGETQYFGPGTRLLVL.